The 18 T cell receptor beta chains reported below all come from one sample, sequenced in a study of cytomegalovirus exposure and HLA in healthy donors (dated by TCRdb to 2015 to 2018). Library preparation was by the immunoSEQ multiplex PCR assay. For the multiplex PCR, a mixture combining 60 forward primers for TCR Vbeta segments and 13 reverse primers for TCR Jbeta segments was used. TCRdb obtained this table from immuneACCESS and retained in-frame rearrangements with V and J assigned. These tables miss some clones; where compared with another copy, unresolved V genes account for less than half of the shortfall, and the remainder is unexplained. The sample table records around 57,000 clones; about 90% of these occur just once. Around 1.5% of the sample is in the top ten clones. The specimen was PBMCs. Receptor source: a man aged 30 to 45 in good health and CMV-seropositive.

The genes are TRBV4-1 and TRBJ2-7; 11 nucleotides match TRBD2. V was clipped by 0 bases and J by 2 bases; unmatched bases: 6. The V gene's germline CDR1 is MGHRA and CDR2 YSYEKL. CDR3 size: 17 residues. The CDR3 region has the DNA TGCGCCAGCAGCCAAGATTGGAGGGGACTAGCGGCCTACGAGCAGTACTTC. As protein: CASSQDWRGLAAYEQYF.

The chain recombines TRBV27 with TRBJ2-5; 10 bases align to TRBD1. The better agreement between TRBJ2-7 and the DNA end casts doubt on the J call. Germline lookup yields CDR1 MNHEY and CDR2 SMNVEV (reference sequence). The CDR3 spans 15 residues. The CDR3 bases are TGTGCCAGCAGTTTAAGGACAGGGGGACCCTACGAGCAGTACTTC. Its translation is CASSLRTGGPYEQYF.

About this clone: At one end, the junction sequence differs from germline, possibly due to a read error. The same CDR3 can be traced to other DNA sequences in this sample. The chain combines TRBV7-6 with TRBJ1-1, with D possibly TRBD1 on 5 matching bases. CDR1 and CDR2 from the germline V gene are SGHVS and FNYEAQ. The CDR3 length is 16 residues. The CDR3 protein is CASSLNLGGEAAEAFF. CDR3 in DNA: TGCGCCAGCAGCTTAAATCTGGGAGGGGAGGCGGCTGAAGCTTTCTTT.

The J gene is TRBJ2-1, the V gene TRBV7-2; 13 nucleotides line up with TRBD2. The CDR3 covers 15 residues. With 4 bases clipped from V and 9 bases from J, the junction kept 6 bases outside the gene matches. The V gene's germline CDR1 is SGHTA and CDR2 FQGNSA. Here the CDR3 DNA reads TGTGCCAGCAGCTCGACTAGCGGGAGGCGGGGTGAGCAGTTCTTC. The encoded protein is CASSSTSGRRGEQFF.

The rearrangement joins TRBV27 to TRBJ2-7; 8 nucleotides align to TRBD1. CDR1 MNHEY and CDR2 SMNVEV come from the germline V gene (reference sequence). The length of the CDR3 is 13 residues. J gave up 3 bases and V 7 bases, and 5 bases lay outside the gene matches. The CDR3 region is CASTWTGNYEQYF. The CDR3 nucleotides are TGTGCCAGCACATGGACAGGGAACTACGAGCAGTACTTC.

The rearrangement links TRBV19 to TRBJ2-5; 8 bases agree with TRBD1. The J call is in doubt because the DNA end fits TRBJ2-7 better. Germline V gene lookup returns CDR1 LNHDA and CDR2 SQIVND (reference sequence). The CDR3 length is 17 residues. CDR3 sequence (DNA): TGTGCCAGTAGTATACCTACCGGACAGGGAAAGAGCTACGAGCAGTACTTC. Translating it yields CASSIPTGQGKSYEQYF.

CDR3 residues: CASSETDSLGELFF. The CDR3 bases are TGTGCCAGCAGTGAGACTGACAGCCTCGGGGAGCTGTTTTTT. The V gene is TRBV6-4, the J gene TRBJ2-2; possible D gene TRBD1, 5 bases. V was shortened by 3 bases and J by 7 bases, with 12 bases between the two germline ends. The germline V gene encodes CDR1 MRHNA and CDR2 SNTAGT. The CDR3 loop spans 14 amino acids.

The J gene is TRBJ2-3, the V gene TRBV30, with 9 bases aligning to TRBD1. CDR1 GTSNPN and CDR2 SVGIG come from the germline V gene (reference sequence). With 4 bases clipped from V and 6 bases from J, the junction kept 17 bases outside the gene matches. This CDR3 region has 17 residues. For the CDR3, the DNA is TGTGCCTGGAAACTCCGGGACAGGGCCCCTTCCTTGGATACGCAGTATTTT. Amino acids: CAWKLRDRAPSLDTQYF.

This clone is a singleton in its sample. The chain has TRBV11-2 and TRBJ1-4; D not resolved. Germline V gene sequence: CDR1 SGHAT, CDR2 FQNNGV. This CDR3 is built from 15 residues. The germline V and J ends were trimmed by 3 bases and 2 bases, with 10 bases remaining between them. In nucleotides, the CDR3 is TGTGCCAGCAGCTTCGAGGCGGGCACTAATGAAAAACTGTTTTTT. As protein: CASSFEAGTNEKLFF.

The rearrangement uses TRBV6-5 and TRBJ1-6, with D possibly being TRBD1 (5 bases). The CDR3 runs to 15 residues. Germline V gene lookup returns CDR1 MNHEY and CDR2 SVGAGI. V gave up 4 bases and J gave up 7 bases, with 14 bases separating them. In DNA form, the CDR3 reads TGTGCCAGCAGTTTAGGACAACTTGGGAATTCACCCCTCCACTTT. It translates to CASSLGQLGNSPLHF.

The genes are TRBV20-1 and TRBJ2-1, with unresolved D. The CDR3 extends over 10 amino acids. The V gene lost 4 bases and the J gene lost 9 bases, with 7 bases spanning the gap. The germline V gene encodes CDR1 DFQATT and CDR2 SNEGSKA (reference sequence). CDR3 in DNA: TGCAGTGCTACCTTGCGTGAGCAGTTCTTC. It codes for CSATLREQFF.

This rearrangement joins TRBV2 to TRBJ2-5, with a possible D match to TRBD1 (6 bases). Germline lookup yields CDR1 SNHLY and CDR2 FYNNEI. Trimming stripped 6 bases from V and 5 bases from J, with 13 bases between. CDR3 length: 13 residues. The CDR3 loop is CASRQGPGETQYF. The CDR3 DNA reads TGTGCCAGCAGGCAGGGGCCTGGGGAGACCCAGTACTTC.

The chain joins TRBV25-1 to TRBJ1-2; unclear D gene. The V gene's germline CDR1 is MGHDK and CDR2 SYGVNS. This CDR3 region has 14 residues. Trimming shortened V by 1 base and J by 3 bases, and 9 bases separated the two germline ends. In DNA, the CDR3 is TGTGCCAGCAGTGAATTGGGCCCTCACTATGGCTACACCTTC. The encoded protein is CASSELGPHYGYTF.

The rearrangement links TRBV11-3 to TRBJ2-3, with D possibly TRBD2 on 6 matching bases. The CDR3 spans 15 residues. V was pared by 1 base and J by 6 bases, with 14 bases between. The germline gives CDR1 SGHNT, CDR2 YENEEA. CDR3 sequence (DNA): TGTGCCAGCAGCTTAGGCGGCGGGATGGGGGATACGCAGTATTTT. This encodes CASSLGGGMGDTQYF.

CDR3 sequence (DNA): TGTGCCAGTAGCCCCCCAAGGGGGCGTGAGGGCACTGAAGCTTTCTTT. Amino acids: CASSPPRGREGTEAFF. The V gene is TRBV19, the J gene TRBJ1-1, with 7 nucleotides matching TRBD1. This CDR3 spans 16 amino acids. Germline assignment: CDR1 LNHDA and CDR2 SQIVND (reference sequence). With V trimmed by 6 bases and J by 4 bases, 14 bases remained unmatched. Combining the CDR3 with reference TRBV19 and TRBJ1-1 gives the whole variable domain DGGITQSPKYLFRKEGQNVTLSCEQNLNHDAMYWYRQDPGQGLRLIYYSQIVNDFQKGDIAEGYSVSREKKESFPLTVTSAQKNPTAFYLCASSPPRGREGTEAFFGQGTRLTVV.

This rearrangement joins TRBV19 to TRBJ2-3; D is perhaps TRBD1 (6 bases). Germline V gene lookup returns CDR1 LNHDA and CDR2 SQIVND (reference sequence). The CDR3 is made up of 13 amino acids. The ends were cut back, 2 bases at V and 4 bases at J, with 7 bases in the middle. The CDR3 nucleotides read TGTGCCAGTAGTATATCAGGGGCAGATACGCAGTATTTT. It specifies CASSISGADTQYF.

The CDR3 DNA reads as TGTGCCAGCAGCAAATTGCGGTGTGAGGCCCAGTACTTC. This gives the protein CASSKLRCEAQYF. The V and J genes are TRBV21-1 and TRBJ2-5; TRBD2, the D gene given by the table, was not confirmed from the DNA. TRBV21-1 is reported as a pseudogene. The CDR3 sequence is 13 residues long.

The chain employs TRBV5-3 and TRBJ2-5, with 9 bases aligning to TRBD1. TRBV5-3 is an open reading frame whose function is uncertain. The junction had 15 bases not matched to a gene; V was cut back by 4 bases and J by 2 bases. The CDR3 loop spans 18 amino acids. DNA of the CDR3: TGTGCCAGAAGCAGAACCGGGACAGGGCGTCTTGGGCAAGAGACCCAGTACTTC. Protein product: CARSRTGTGRLGQETQYF.